Below are 24 T cell receptor beta chains sequenced from a single sample in a study of blood T cells in healthy people across ages. With a J-beta primer mix and a sample-barcoded 5' primer, a second PCR ran about 7 to 12 cycles. TCRdb re-analysed the 5' RACE reads in MiXCR, keeping a single row per CDR3 protein. The sample shows approximately 1,000,000 distinct CDR3 sequences, over 35% of them seen only once. Material for sequencing was blood. The receptors here all came from a woman aged 55-75 years in good health.

This chain uses TRBV6-5 with TRBJ1-1; D is possibly TRBD1 (5 bases). Trimming took 5 bases from V and 3 from J, leaving 13 bases between them. The CDR3 totals 14 residues. Germline V gene sequence: CDR1 MNHEY, CDR2 SVGAGI. The CDR3 DNA follows: TGTGCCAGCAGTCCAGGGATTTTGGACACTGAAGCTTTCTTT. This encodes CASSPGILDTEAFF.

V and J are TRBV18 and TRBJ2-1; TRBD1 or TRBD2 may be the D gene (5 bases each). The V and J ends lost 2 bases and 5 bases respectively, with 7 bases between them. The CDR3 extends over 13 amino acids. Germline-derived CDR1 and CDR2 are KGHSH and LQKENI. Here the CDR3 reads CASSPWGNNEQFF. In DNA, the CDR3 is TGTGCCAGCTCACCATGGGGGAACAATGAGCAGTTCTTC.

The genes are TRBV20-1 and TRBJ2-1; 11 bases align to TRBD2. CDR1 is DFQATT and CDR2 is SNEGSKA in the germline V gene (reference sequence). The CDR3 sequence is 17 residues long. J was trimmed by 3 bases and V by 1 base; bases with no gene match: 8. This CDR3 reads CSARGTPLAGDYNEQFF. Written as DNA, the CDR3 is TGCAGTGCTAGAGGGACACCACTAGCGGGAGACTACAATGAGCAGTTCTTC.

This sequence joins TRBV3-1 and TRBJ2-7; D call uncertain. The CDR3 runs to 14 residues. Germline values: CDR1 LGHDT, CDR2 YNNKEL (reference sequence). Trimming stripped 0 bases from V and 2 bases from J, with 8 bases between. CDR3 sequence reads: CASSQEWVTYEQYF. In DNA, the CDR3 is TGTGCCAGCAGCCAAGAGTGGGTAACCTACGAGCAGTACTTC.

The chain carries TRBV28 and TRBJ2-5; 8 nucleotides agree with TRBD2. The CDR3 loop spans 13 amino acids. Germline V gene data show CDR1 as MDHEN and CDR2 as SYDVKM. J was trimmed by 5 bases and V by 5 bases; bases with no gene match: 4. The CDR3 DNA follows: TGTGCCAGCAGTGCCAGACTAGCGGAGACCCAGTACTTC. Translating gives CASSARLAETQYF.

The chain uses TRBV7-6 and TRBJ1-1, with 10 bases matching TRBD1. Germline trimming cut 3 bases from V and 1 base from J; bases unmatched to any gene: 8. The CDR3 is 17 residues long. The germline V gene has CDR1 SGHVS and CDR2 FNYEAQ. CDR3 sequence reads: CASSFSQTGGQNTEAFF. As DNA, the CDR3 is TGTGCCAGCAGCTTTAGTCAGACAGGGGGCCAGAACACTGAAGCTTTCTTT. The full variable domain, rest sourced from reference TRBV7-6 and TRBJ1-1, is GAGVSQSPRYKVTKRGQDVALRCDPISGHVSLYWYRQALGQGPEFLTYFNYEAQQDKSGLPNDRFSAERPEGSISTLTIQRTEQRDSAMYRCASSFSQTGGQNTEAFFGQGTRLTVV.

This clonotype was detected once. The chain carries TRBV5-6 and TRBJ2-5, with 7 nucleotides matching TRBD2. This CDR3 has 15 amino acids. V shed 0 bases, J shed 4 bases, and the junction held 6 bases outside the gene matches. Germline V gives CDR1 SGHDT, CDR2 YYEEEE. This CDR3 is CASSLVGGGGETQYF. In nucleotides, the CDR3 is TGTGCCAGCAGCTTGGTTGGTGGCGGGGGAGAGACCCAGTACTTC.

The chain carries TRBV18 and TRBJ2-4; D remains unclear. The CDR3 consists of 13 residues. The germline V and J ends were trimmed by 4 bases and 4 bases, with 8 bases remaining between them. Looked up from germline, CDR1 is KGHSH and CDR2 is LQKENI. The CDR3 DNA sequence: TGTGCCAGCTCACAGGCCCTAAAAAACATTCAGTACTTC. This gives the protein CASSQALKNIQYF.

The chain is built from TRBV29-1 and TRBJ1-1; 8 nucleotides line up with TRBD1. The J segment lost 0 bases and the V segment lost 4 bases, leaving 4 bases of the junction unmatched. There are 14 residues in the CDR3. CDR1 and CDR2 from the germline V gene are SQVTM and ANQGSEA. The CDR3 bases are TGCAGCGTTGGGACAGGGATAATGAACACTGAAGCTTTCTTT. It yields the protein CSVGTGIMNTEAFF.

A note on this clonotype: As the CDR3 is not closed by the conserved phenylalanine or tryptophan, this likely results from a read error. This chain uses TRBV7-9 with TRBJ2-1; TRBD2 aligns across 13 bases. The V gene end was trimmed by 5 bases and the J gene end by 6 bases; junction bases not matched to a gene: 4. Germline CDR1 SEHNR, CDR2 FQNEAQ (reference sequence). This CDR3 spans 15 amino acids. Written as DNA, the CDR3 is TGTGCCAGCAGCAAAGGACTAGCGGGAGTCAATGAGCAGTTCCTC. This sequence encodes CASSKGLAGVNEQFL.

The chain carries TRBV2 and TRBJ2-2; D is unresolved. Germline values: CDR1 SNHLY, CDR2 FYNNEI. V lost 6 bases, J lost 4 bases, and 9 bases lay in between. The CDR3 totals 13 residues. The DNA of the CDR3 is TGTGCCAGCAGACCAGATGTCACCGGGGAGCTGTTTTTT. Protein sequence: CASRPDVTGELFF.

The table lists this clonotype with a few counts. The rearrangement links TRBV2 to TRBJ2-6; the D is unclear. V was cut by 7 bases and J by 2 bases, with 9 bases left in between. The CDR3 extends over 14 amino acids. Germline V CDR1 and CDR2: SNHLY, FYNNEI. The CDR3 loop reads CASIGLAGANVLTF. Written as DNA, the CDR3 is TGTGCCAGCATAGGTCTTGCTGGGGCCAACGTCCTGACTTTC.

CDR3: CASSPQGFSQETQYF. The CDR3 DNA is TGTGCCAGCAGCCCCCAGGGTTTCAGCCAAGAGACCCAGTACTTC. The chain joins TRBV9 to TRBJ2-5; D may be TRBD1 (5 bases). The CDR3 is 15 residues long. Germline values: CDR1 SGDLS, CDR2 YYNGEE. Trimming removed 4 bases from V and 1 base from J, with 14 bases in between.

About this clonotype: This may come from a read error, since a much larger clone is one base off. The chain joins TRBV5-1 to TRBJ2-7; D is possibly TRBD1 or TRBD2 (5 bases each). The germline CDR1 and CDR2 sequences are SGHRS and YFSETQ. The length of the CDR3 is 14 residues. The CDR3 here is CASILGVSSYEQYF. In DNA, the CDR3 is TGCGCCAGCATCTTGGGGGTGAGCTCCTACGAGCAGTACTTC.

The rearrangement links TRBV20-1 to TRBJ2-1; TRBD2 aligns across 7 bases. The CDR3 runs 14 residues. Germline CDR1 DFQATT, CDR2 SNEGSKA (reference sequence). V was clipped by 6 bases and J by 4 bases; unmatched bases: 9. CDR3 DNA: TGCAGTGCAACTACTAGCGACATATACAATGAGCAGTTCTTC. It codes for CSATTSDIYNEQFF.

The chain has TRBV20-1 and TRBJ2-5, with 10 positions matching TRBD2. Looked up from germline, CDR1 is DFQATT and CDR2 is SNEGSKA (reference sequence). The CDR3 loop spans 15 amino acids. V trimming: 1 base; J trimming: 5 bases; junction bases outside the gene matches: 7. Written as DNA, the CDR3 is TGCAGTGCTAGAGTTCCTAGCGGGAGTTATGAGACCCAGTACTTC. The encoded protein is CSARVPSGSYETQYF.

The chain recombines TRBV20-1 with TRBJ2-1; 10 bases agree with TRBD2. V was pared by 4 bases and J by 10 bases, with 10 bases of the junction left unmatched. CDR1 and CDR2 from the germline V gene are DFQATT and SNEGSKA (reference sequence). This CDR3 contains 14 residues. The CDR3 loop reads CSATAVAGGYEQFF. The CDR3 DNA is TGCAGTGCTACGGCGGTAGCGGGAGGATACGAGCAGTTCTTC.

This clonotype was seen more than once but under ten times. V usage is TRBV27 and J usage is TRBJ2-5; no clear D gene. Germline assignment: CDR1 MNHEY and CDR2 SMNVEV (reference sequence). V lost 5 bases to trimming and J lost 5 bases, with 9 bases between them. The CDR3 covers 12 residues. The chain's CDR3 is CASSRTLETQYF. DNA for the CDR3: TGTGCCAGCAGTCGAACCTTGGAGACCCAGTACTTC.

V is TRBV15 and J is TRBJ2-7; no firm D call. Per the germline V gene, CDR1 is LNHNV and CDR2 is YYDKDF (reference sequence). V lost 0 bases and J 4 bases, leaving 13 bases between the germline ends. The CDR3 is made up of 15 amino acids. The DNA of the CDR3 is TGTGCCACCAGCAGAGATACTGGCTTACGGTACGAGCAGTACTTC. This translates into CATSRDTGLRYEQYF.

In its sample, this clonotype was seen a few times. The chain joins TRBV27 to TRBJ2-5, with D possibly being TRBD1 (6 bases). Trimming removed 4 bases from V and 5 bases from J, with 17 bases in between. Germline V lookup: CDR1 MNHEY, CDR2 SMNVEV (reference sequence). The CDR3 is made up of 15 amino acids. This chain's CDR3 is CASSSGTLPFETQYF. CDR3 in DNA: TGTGCCAGCAGTTCAGGGACACTACCCTTTGAGACCCAGTACTTC.

The chain has TRBV19 and TRBJ1-1; 7 bases line up with TRBD1. The CDR3 extends over 19 amino acids. The J segment lost 1 base and the V segment lost 3 bases, leaving 17 bases of the junction unmatched. Germline V gene sequence: CDR1 LNHDA, CDR2 SQIVND (reference sequence). CDR3 region: CASSMRKGQSSFTNTEAFF. The CDR3 DNA is TGTGCCAGTAGTATGAGGAAGGGACAGTCCTCATTCACGAACACTGAAGCTTTCTTT.

This chain connects TRBV28 to TRBJ2-7, with D hard to call. The CDR3 loop spans 15 amino acids. Germline V gene lookup returns CDR1 MDHEN and CDR2 SYDVKM. V was shortened by 6 bases and J by 2 bases, with 17 bases between the two germline ends. The CDR3 nucleotides are TGTGCCAGCAGCCGAAAGACACTGCCAACCTACGAGCAGTACTTC. Protein product: CASSRKTLPTYEQYF.

This clonotype was observed a handful of times. The rearrangement links TRBV10-3 to TRBJ2-1; 7 nucleotides align to TRBD2. The CDR3 loop spans 16 amino acids. V trimming: 4 bases; J trimming: 10 bases; junction bases outside the gene matches: 16. In germline, CDR1 is ENHRY, CDR2 SYGVKD. As DNA, the CDR3 is TGTGCCATCAGTGGCCCAGACCAGGGTCCGGGGGGAGAGCAGTTCTTC. Encoded protein: CAISGPDQGPGGEQFF.

As for this clonotype: Mismatch with germline at one junction end may stem from a read error. The chain recombines TRBV5-1 with TRBJ1-4; maybe TRBD1 (5 bases). The germline gives CDR1 SGHRS, CDR2 YFSETQ. The CDR3 is made up of 18 amino acids. The CDR3: CASSAGQSSRGTNGKLFF. The CDR3 nucleotides read TGCGCCAGCAGCGCCGGGCAGTCTTCAAGGGGTACTAATGGAAAACTGTTTTTT.